A selection of T cell receptor beta chains follows, all from one sample in a study of blood T cell repertoires in COVID-19. The method was immunoSEQ multiplex PCR; TCRdb's version includes in-frame clones alone and lacks a portion of them. Among some 280,000 clones listed, about 91% were seen once. The sequenced material came from peripheral blood. These TCRs come from an older woman with acute or convalescent COVID-19. CDR3s include the opening cysteine and the closing phenylalanine or tryptophan. The D gene is left open where the match is weak. Clone size is shown for a subset of rows, as once, few, many or a class of expanded clone.

V: TRBV19
size: -
D: -
J: TRBJ2-3
CDR3: CASSIQGGNTDTQYF
DNA: TGTGCCAGTAGTATACAGGGGGGAAACACAGATACGCAGTATTTT

V: TRBV7-9
size: -
D: TRBD2
J: TRBJ2-5
CDR3: CASSLRLAGPGGETQYF
DNA: TGTGCCAGCAGCTTACGGCTAGCGGGCCCTGGGGGAGAGACCCAGTACTTC

V: TRBV28
size: -
D: TRBD1
J: TRBJ2-5
CDR3: CASSRLGTVQETQYF
DNA: TGTGCCAGCAGTCGATTAGGGACAGTGCAAGAGACCCAGTACTTC

V: TRBV7-6
size: -
D: -
J: TRBJ2-2
CDR3: CASSPPGNTGELFF
DNA: TGTGCCAGCAGCCCCCCAGGGAACACCGGGGAGCTGTTTTTT

V: TRBV19
size: -
D: TRBD1
J: TRBJ1-5
CDR3: CASSSGDRGRYQPQHF
DNA: TGTGCCAGTAGTTCAGGGGACAGGGGCCGCTATCAGCCCCAGCATTTT

V: TRBV2
size: -
D: TRBD1
J: TRBJ2-7
CDR3: CASSEQGASVEQYF
DNA: TGTGCCAGCAGTGAACAGGGGGCGTCGGTCGAGCAGTACTTC

V: TRBV18
size: -
D: -
J: TRBJ1-5
CDR3: CASSREGVGAQHF
DNA: TGTGCCAGCTCACGCGAGGGAGTTGGAGCCCAGCATTTT

V: TRBV6-5
size: -
D: -
J: TRBJ1-3
CDR3: CASSRGQPGNTIYF
DNA: TGTGCCAGCAGCCGAGGACAGCCTGGAAACACCATATATTTT

V: TRBV18
size: -
D: -
J: TRBJ2-2
CDR3: CASSRARSNTGELFF
DNA: TGTGCCAGCTCACGCGCAAGATCGAACACCGGGGAGCTGTTTTTT

V: TRBV7-9
size: -
D: -
J: TRBJ2-1
CDR3: CASRPTYSSSYNEQFF
DNA: TGTGCCAGCAGACCAACATACAGCAGCTCCTACAATGAGCAGTTCTTC

V: TRBV7-2
size: once
D: TRBD2
J: TRBJ2-7
CDR3: CASSSKVMAGGSYEQYF
DNA: TGTGCCAGCAGCTCCAAGGTGATGGCGGGGGGGTCCTACGAGCAGTACTTC

V: TRBV27
size: -
D: TRBD2
J: TRBJ2-7
CDR3: CASSLVAGLSGGYEQYF
DNA: TGTGCCAGCAGTTTGGTAGCGGGATTGAGTGGGGGCTACGAGCAGTACTTC

V: TRBV27
size: -
D: -
J: TRBJ1-5
CDR3: CASSLSTAVGAWSNQPQHF
DNA: TGTGCCAGCAGTTTATCGACCGCGGTTGGGGCGTGGAGCAATCAGCCCCAGCATTTT

V: TRBV28
size: few
D: -
J: TRBJ2-3
CDR3: CASIQGGASGTDTQYF
DNA: TGTGCCAGCATTCAGGGCGGGGCCTCCGGCACAGATACGCAGTATTTT

V: TRBV10-2
size: -
D: -
J: TRBJ2-5
CDR3: CASSATSQARETQYF
DNA: TGCGCCAGCAGTGCCACTAGCCAGGCCAGGGAGACCCAGTACTTC

V: TRBV4-1
size: -
D: TRBD2
J: TRBJ2-1
CDR3: CASSQPIGLAGGSAYWNEQFF
DNA: TGCGCCAGCAGCCAACCGATAGGACTAGCGGGGGGCTCGGCCTACTGGAATGAGCAGTTCTTC

V: TRBV6-5
size: -
D: -
J: TRBJ1-5
CDR3: CASRLGLNQPQHF
DNA: TGTGCCAGCAGGTTGGGACTGAATCAGCCCCAGCATTTT

V: TRBV4-1
size: -
D: TRBD1
J: TRBJ2-7
CDR3: CASSLQGLLNDEQYF
DNA: TGCGCCAGCAGCCTACAGGGGCTTCTCAACGACGAGCAGTACTTC

V: TRBV19
size: -
D: TRBD1
J: TRBJ1-5
CDR3: CASRDREYSNQPQHF
DNA: TGTGCCAGTAGGGACAGGGAATATAGCAATCAGCCCCAGCATTTT

V: TRBV27
size: once
D: TRBD1
J: TRBJ2-4
CDR3: CASSYLIRGQGLAKNIQYF
DNA: TGTGCCAGCAGCTACCTTATCCGCGGACAGGGACTAGCCAAAAACATTCAGTACTTC

V: TRBV6-6
size: -
D: TRBD1
J: TRBJ1-4
CDR3: CASSLTGATNEKLFF
DNA: TGTGCCAGCAGTCTCACAGGGGCAACTAATGAAAAACTGTTTTTT

V: TRBV13
size: -
D: -
J: TRBJ1-5
CDR3: CASSLGQYSNQPQHF
DNA: TGTGCCAGCAGCTTAGGTCAGTATAGCAATCAGCCCCAGCATTTT

V: TRBV29-1
size: -
D: TRBD1
J: TRBJ2-1
CDR3: CSVWWTGDYEQFF
DNA: TGCAGCGTTTGGTGGACAGGGGACTATGAGCAGTTCTTC

V: TRBV7-3
size: -
D: TRBD1
J: TRBJ2-3
CDR3: CASSFASGQGTDTQYF
DNA: TGTGCCAGCAGCTTTGCATCGGGACAGGGGACAGATACGCAGTATTTT

V: TRBV29-1
size: -
D: -
J: TRBJ1-1
CDR3: CSVEGRLGTTEAFF
DNA: TGCAGCGTTGAAGGGAGGCTCGGAACCACTGAAGCTTTCTTT

V: TRBV28
size: -
D: TRBD2
J: TRBJ2-1
CDR3: CASSWGLAVGWGEQFF
DNA: TGTGCCAGCAGTTGGGGACTAGCAGTTGGATGGGGTGAGCAGTTCTTC

V: TRBV7-9
size: -
D: TRBD2
J: TRBJ2-5
CDR3: CASSLATSGRPRETQYF
DNA: TGTGCCAGCAGCTTAGCGACTAGCGGGAGACCCCGGGAGACCCAGTACTTC

V: TRBV6-5
size: once
D: TRBD1
J: TRBJ1-1
CDR3: CASSYPRQGKGTEAFF
DNA: TGTGCCAGCAGTTACCCTCGACAGGGGAAGGGCACTGAAGCTTTCTTT

V: TRBV6-2/TRBV6-3
size: -
D: TRBD1
J: TRBJ1-4
CDR3: CASSPKSGTGPFYEKLFF
DNA: TGTGCCAGCAGTCCGAAAAGCGGGACAGGGCCCTTCTATGAAAAACTGTTTTTT

V: TRBV14
size: -
D: -
J: TRBJ1-3
CDR3: CASSYYANSGNTIYF
DNA: TGTGCCAGCAGCTACTACGCGAACTCTGGAAACACCATATATTTT

V: TRBV5-1
size: -
D: -
J: TRBJ1-5
CDR3: CASSSTGESNQPQHF
DNA: TGCGCCAGCAGTTCGACAGGAGAGAGCAATCAGCCCCAGCATTTT

V: TRBV5-1
size: -
D: -
J: TRBJ1-5
CDR3: CASSPLSGSNQPQHF
DNA: TGCGCCAGCAGCCCCCTTAGCGGAAGCAATCAGCCCCAGCATTTT

V: TRBV9
size: -
D: TRBD1
J: TRBJ2-2
CDR3: CASSFTGGITGELFF
DNA: TGTGCCAGCAGCTTCACAGGGGGGATCACCGGGGAGCTGTTTTTT

V: TRBV28
size: -
D: TRBD1
J: TRBJ2-7
CDR3: CASSSGQGSFYEQYF
DNA: TGTGCCAGCAGTTCGGGACAGGGCTCCTTCTACGAGCAGTACTTC

V: TRBV27
size: -
D: -
J: TRBJ2-7
CDR3: CASSLEKPYDEQYF
DNA: TGTGCCAGCAGTTTAGAGAAGCCCTACGACGAGCAGTACTTC

V: TRBV3-1/TRBV3-2
size: -
D: -
J: TRBJ2-3
CDR3: CASSLFMDTQYF
DNA: TGTGCCAGCAGCCTTTTCATGGATACGCAGTATTTT

V: TRBV19
size: -
D: TRBD1
J: TRBJ2-7
CDR3: CASSIMLDRSVEQYF
DNA: TGTGCCAGTAGTATAATGTTGGACAGGAGTGTCGAGCAGTACTTC

V: TRBV7-2
size: -
D: TRBD1
J: TRBJ2-2
CDR3: CASSVQGAVRTGELFF
DNA: TGTGCCAGCAGCGTCCAGGGGGCGGTTCGAACCGGGGAGCTGTTTTTT

V: TRBV4-1
size: once
D: TRBD2
J: TRBJ2-3
CDR3: CASSQDASGSWNTQYF
DNA: TGCGCCAGCAGCCAAGATGCTAGCGGGAGCTGGAATACGCAGTATTTT

V: TRBV5-1
size: -
D: TRBD2
J: TRBJ2-5
CDR3: CASTPRGGYQETQYF
DNA: TGCGCCAGCACCCCCCGGGGGGGGTACCAAGAGACCCAGTACTTC

V: TRBV24-1
size: -
D: -
J: TRBJ2-5
CDR3: CATSDYSGQETQYF
DNA: TGTGCCACCAGTGATTATTCAGGCCAAGAGACCCAGTACTTC

V: TRBV28
size: -
D: -
J: TRBJ1-2
CDR3: CASSLTQGYGYTF
DNA: TGTGCCAGCAGTTTAACGCAGGGCTATGGCTACACCTTC

V: TRBV4-2
size: few
D: -
J: TRBJ2-4
CDR3: CASSPGGAQNIQYF
DNA: TGTGCCAGCAGCCCCGGAGGGGCGCAAAACATTCAGTACTTC

V: TRBV5-8
size: -
D: -
J: TRBJ2-7
CDR3: CASSRDTYEQYF
DNA: TGTGCCAGCAGCCGGGATACCTACGAGCAGTACTTC

V: TRBV7-2
size: once
D: -
J: TRBJ2-1
CDR3: CASSLGSGIGGEQFF
DNA: TGTGCCAGCAGCTTAGGTTCGGGGATAGGGGGTGAGCAGTTCTTC

V: TRBV19
size: -
D: TRBD2
J: TRBJ2-1
CDR3: CASSEAFFRDRASGRPPYNEQFF
DNA: TGTGCCAGTAGCGAGGCTTTTTTCCGGGACAGGGCTAGCGGGAGGCCACCCTACAATGAGCAGTTCTTC

V: TRBV13
size: -
D: -
J: TRBJ2-3
CDR3: CASSLTGTDTDTQYF
DNA: TGTGCCAGCAGCTTAACAGGAACCGACACAGATACGCAGTATTTT

V: TRBV27
size: few
D: -
J: TRBJ1-6
CDR3: CASSFSVYQSQNSPLHF
DNA: TGTGCCAGCAGTTTCTCAGTTTACCAGTCGCAAAATTCACCCCTCCACTTT